The clone carrying this T cell receptor beta chain appeared a few times. The antigen is not known. Rearranged V-D-J TRB sequences were amplified with a mixed TRB-A/B primer pool. MiXCR, applied by TCRdb to the multiplex PCR reads, yields one record per CDR3 protein. The table lists 3,500 to 5,500 distinct CDR3 sequences, around 70% of them singletons. The CDR3 spans 12 residues. Germline CDR1 DFQATT, CDR2 SNEGSKA (reference sequence). V dropped 1 base and J dropped 3 bases, with 6 bases sitting between them. Peripheral blood genomic DNA, not sorted cells or RNA, was the template. The sample is drawn from a study of T cell repertoires in aging, cancer and after chemotherapy. The wider study: Paired samples before and after chemotherapy came from glioblastoma patients receiving temozolomide-based therapy.

General study points: Immunological memory after chemotherapy cannot be judged from the repertoire data. In healthy donors, age-related TCR diversity loss mainly reflected lost richness.

The chain uses TRBV20-1 and TRBJ1-1; D perhaps matches TRBD1 (5 bases). The sequenced sample was blood. This sequence was found in a human donor with a solid tumor. The CDR3 DNA follows: TGCAGTGCTAGAGGGGACCACACTGAAGCTTTCTTT. This codes for CSARGDHTEAFF.